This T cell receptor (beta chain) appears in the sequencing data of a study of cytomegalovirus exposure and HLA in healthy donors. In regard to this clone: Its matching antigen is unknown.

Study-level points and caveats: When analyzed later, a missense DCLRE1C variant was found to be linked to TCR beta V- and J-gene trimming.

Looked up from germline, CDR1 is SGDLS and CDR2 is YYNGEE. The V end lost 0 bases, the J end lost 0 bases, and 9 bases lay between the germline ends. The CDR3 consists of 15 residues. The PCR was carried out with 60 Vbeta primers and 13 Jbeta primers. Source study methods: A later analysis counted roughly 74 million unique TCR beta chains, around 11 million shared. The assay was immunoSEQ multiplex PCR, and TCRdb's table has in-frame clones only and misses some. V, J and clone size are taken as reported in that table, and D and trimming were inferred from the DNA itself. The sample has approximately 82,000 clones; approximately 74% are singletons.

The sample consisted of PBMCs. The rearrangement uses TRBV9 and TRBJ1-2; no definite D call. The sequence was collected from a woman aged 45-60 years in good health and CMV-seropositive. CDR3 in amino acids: CASSVEGETNYGYTF. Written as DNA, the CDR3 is TGTGCCAGCAGCGTAGAGGGAGAAACTAACTATGGCTACACCTTC.